This TCR beta chain was obtained from a study of cytomegalovirus exposure and HLA in healthy donors (dated by TCRdb to the late 2010s). The study in broad terms: An earlier analysis of fewer than 750 of the donors reported 276 Gb of sequence data and 117 million unique TCR beta sequences obtained from about 179 million T cells. Using immunosequencing, the study profiled T cell repertoires from 550 to 750 subjects and related those repertoires to cytomegalovirus serostatus. Donor age, sex, ethnicity and CMV serostatus were compiled alongside the repertoire data. Both class I and class II loci were covered by HLA typing, at four-digit resolution. A later genetic analysis took genome-wide SNP genotypes for about 65% of the 666 donors and used that subset as a discovery cohort. The genetic ancestry cluster associated with self-reported Caucasian donors included about four fifths of the roughly 410 genotyped donors. About five DR-DQ haplotypes were treated as single units for association and clustering because of strong linkage in the cohort. In an earlier analysis of a few hundred of the donors, high-throughput TCR beta sequencing was used to judge whether each TCR beta V gene segment behaved as functional or pseudogenic. The study was designed to test whether signatures of past pathogen exposure could be identified by cataloging public T cell receptors. Typing coverage varied by locus: about 620-630 donors for A, B, C, DRB1 and DQB1; approximately 500 for DQA1; over 600 for DPA1; 400 to 480 for DPB1. All discovery cohort repertoires had been generated on a single sequencing platform. In the later analysis, no new phenotypic data were used to find candidate immune exposures; instead, reliance was placed on TCR beta sequences and their occurrence across donors. To study patterns of TCR occurrence, a later analysis re-analyzed previously published TCR beta repertoires from 600 to 750 donors and added high-resolution HLA genotyping. The study combined high-throughput TCR immunosequencing, statistical association of individual TCRs with disease status, and machine learning to predict cytomegalovirus infection status. On average, around 230,000 unique TCR beta nucleotide sequences were sequenced per donor among fewer than 500 genotyped donors of the cohort, with roughly 19% of those sequences being non-productive. An early release covering roughly 640 HLA-typed donors comprised about 290 gigabases of sequencing data and around 85 million unique TCR sequences. Besides the first cohort of more than 650 subjects, a separate validation cohort made up of over 100 different subjects was used. Study-wide conclusions, independent of this receptor: In a later analysis, HLA-associated TCR beta chains showed more clonal expansion and lower generation probabilities than non-associated chains that were equally common. Sequencing depth was assumed to be roughly uniform across donors in the presence/absence analyses, though that assumption may not hold. Cytomegalovirus status was reported to be diagnosed by the classifier with high specificity and sensitivity in both the original and validation cohorts. According to the authors, the approach could potentially be generalized to other disease states and immunological phenotypes. Several of the top co-occurrence clusters appeared to be linked to parvovirus B19, influenza, CMV and Epstein-Barr virus, according to a later analysis. The cohort was sequenced for TCR beta chains only, and without alpha or paired-chain data the features that could be detected were limited. Broadly in line with IMGT annotations, most TCR beta V segments showed up in productive rearrangements about 90% or about 30% of the time in an earlier analysis of under 700 of the donors. In a later analysis, some 17,000 TCR beta sequences were associated with specific HLA alleles at a false discovery rate of 0.05. A cluster of highly shared sequence variants was judged likely to represent a technical artifact of the sequencing pipeline. CMV serostatus was the only immune exposure information available for the cohort. According to a later genetic analysis, donors in an Asian-associated ancestry cluster had fewer N-insertions in productive TCRs than the approximately 710-donor mean. Because the 87-base-pair reads could not distinguish some IMGT-functional V segments, including TRBV6-2 and TRBV6-3, those segments were excluded. In a later genetic analysis, a missense DCLRE1C variant was associated with V-gene and J-gene trimming of TCR beta chains, and the association was replicated in an independent cohort. Across donors, most TCR sequences were observed very rarely, whereas some public TCRs were present in many individuals. According to a later analysis, most CMV-associated TCR beta chains appeared to be HLA-restricted, and the HLA associations seemed to be driven largely by CMV exposure. Because HLA typing was unavailable for some donors at each locus, only the typed subset was used in association tests. Correlated functional status among segregating V segments might reflect linkage disequilibrium, but an unknown experimental factor could not be ruled out. Assigning TCR associations to individual alleles was difficult when HLA alleles, especially DR and DQ, strongly co-occurred. A total of fewer than 200 TCR beta chains were listed by the study as associated with cytomegalovirus. In a later analysis, the rate of TCR association differed among HLA loci, with DRB1 alleles having the most associated TCRs and HLA-C alleles having the fewest. The earlier analysis of 587 of the donors excluded roughly 17 rarely observed V segments, including chromosome 9 orphons, because counts were too low. A further reported finding was that TCR beta sequences accurately predicted the HLA-A and HLA-B alleles for most subjects in the first cohort. A few of the identified cytomegalovirus-associated TCR beta chains were confirmed in vitro to be specific for cytomegalovirus antigens.

The cohort was made up of approximately 670 healthy bone marrow donors. At the time of sampling, all cohort members were nominally healthy, though unrecorded immune exposures were likely present. The donor was CMV seropositive and was included in the group of 289 seropositive cohort members. A peripheral blood sample was collected from each donor, and TCR beta sequencing was performed on peripheral blood mononuclear cells. The Qiagen DNeasy Blood Extraction Kit was used to extract genomic DNA from the blood cell samples. The library was produced with the immunoSEQ multiplex PCR assay. For the multiplex PCR, a mixture combining 60 forward primers for TCR Vbeta segments and 13 reverse primers for TCR Jbeta segments was used. Amplification of the CDR3 region of rearranged TCR beta genes was performed with a multiplex PCR assay on genomic DNA. Amplified TCR beta libraries were sequenced as 87-base-pair reads on the Illumina HiSeq System. Turning to the authors' computational methods: A later analysis tallied roughly 80 million unique TCR beta chains across the approximately 670 repertoires, and approximately 9.9 million of those chains were shared by two or more donors. A nearest-neighbor algorithm error-corrected the raw reads and collapsed the reads into unique sequences, merging closely related sequences to remove PCR and sequencing errors. V, D and J gene segments were assigned by aligning CDR3 sequences to IMGT reference sequences. For a sequence to be retained, a match of at least six nucleotides was required to both a V gene segment and a J gene segment. Rearrangements were classified as productive when the CDR3 lacked stop codons and remained in frame with V and J, and all other rearrangements were classified as non-productive. Following IMGT convention, CDR3 was defined as the stretch from the second conserved V-encoded cysteine up to the conserved J-encoded phenylalanine. Sequences without an unambiguous match to a single V gene segment were excluded from the earlier analysis of almost 600 of the donors. An earlier analysis of several hundred of the donors called V segments functional above 56.7% productive rearrangements and segregating when the between-donor standard deviation exceeded 5%. To diagnose cytomegalovirus status from the catalog of TCR beta chain sequences, a statistical classification framework was built. V and J gene assignment, in a later analysis, came from comparing TCR nucleotide sequences with IMGT/GENE-DB human TR gene sequences. In a later analysis, CDR3 sequences and most-parsimonious VDJ recombination scenarios were assigned using the TCRdist pipeline. In a later analysis, every TCR beta chain was defined by the combination of its CDR3 amino acid sequence and its V-gene family, and reads without a unique V-gene family were dropped. To address suspected cross-contamination and a sequencing artifact, a later analysis removed 550 to 750 highly shared, low-generation-probability nucleotide sequences. A later analysis calculated a clonal expansion index for each public chain from normalized within-repertoire ranks of inferred template counts. In a later analysis, generation probabilities were computed with a VDJ recombination model fitted to out-of-frame rearrangements, and the resulting probabilities were checked against IGoR. In a later analysis, hypergeometric tests were used to score TCR-TCR, TCR-HLA and TCR-CMV co-occurrence, with a repertoire-size bias correction applied to TCR pairs. To estimate false discovery rates, a later analysis permuted the HLA or CMV assignments 20 times. In a later analysis, co-occurring TCRs were grouped with DBSCAN, and TCRdist sequence similarity was added when clustering was performed within HLA-allele-positive subsets. Repertoires with fewer than 30,000 or more than 120,000 public chains, plus five repertoires with anomalous nucleotide sharing, were excluded from co-occurrence clustering. The table comes from immuneACCESS by way of TCRdb, which keeps in-frame sequences with V and J called. Part of the clones is missing from these tables; in studies checked, under half for an unresolved V gene and the rest for unknown reasons. The V and J calls and clone size are taken from that table; D and trimming were inferred from the DNA. The table for this sample lists 150,000 to 200,000 clones; around four fifths of them were counted only once. 9% to 10% of the sample is taken by the ten largest.

Details on this clone: Its antigen remains unidentified. Per-nucleotide qualities are absent, and no much larger clonotype sits a single base away.

The CDR3 runs 16 amino acids, cysteine and phenylalanine included. Solely the CDR3 DNA is kept, with 48 bases framed from the first base. As encoded in the germline V gene, CDR1 is SGHDT while CDR2 is YYEEEE. V is cut back by 1 base and J by 4 bases, with 10 bases in the junction unmatched. The chain joins TRBV5-6 to TRBJ1-1, with TRBD1 matching 7 junction bases. The sequenced sample consisted of PBMCs. The receptor comes from a man aged 18 to 29 in good health and CMV-seropositive. CDR3 protein: CASSLLTGARSTEAFF. The DNA is as follows: TGTGCCAGCAGCTTGCTTACAGGGGCGAGGAGCACTGAAGCTTTCTTT.